One sample yielded the 10 T cell receptor beta chains listed below, sequenced in a study of beta chain features in type 1 diabetes. Every bit of the isolated RNA underwent reverse transcription, so sequencing read expressed TCRB transcripts. The assay was immunoSEQ multiplex PCR, and TCRdb's table has in-frame clones only and misses some. The table lists 600,000 to 650,000 clones, 15% of them singletons. Material: naive CD4+ T cells from blood. The receptor set was obtained from a man in his late teens or twenties in good health.

V gene TRBV10-3 combines with J gene TRBJ1-2; 7 positions match TRBD1. This CDR3 comprises 14 residues. Germline assignment: CDR1 ENHRY and CDR2 SYGVKD. J gave up 1 base and V 6 bases, and 5 bases lay outside the gene matches. CDR3 in DNA: TGTGCCATCAGCTGGGACAGATTTAACTATGGCTACACCTTC. Its protein product is CAISWDRFNYGYTF.

This clone was picked up a small number of times. The V gene is TRBV27, the J gene TRBJ1-5, with D hard to call. Trimming took 6 bases from V and 0 from J, leaving 9 bases between them. CDR3 length equals 14 residues. Germline CDR1 is MNHEY and CDR2 is SMNVEV (reference sequence). CDR3 residues: CASRGIYSNQPQHF. CDR3 in DNA: TGTGCCAGCAGGGGGATTTATAGCAATCAGCCCCAGCATTTT.

This sequence joins TRBV28 and TRBJ1-2; no definite D call. The CDR3 is made up of 13 amino acids. Germline CDR1 MDHEN, CDR2 SYDVKM. V lost 7 bases and J 2 bases, leaving 11 bases between the germline ends. The CDR3 DNA is TGTGCCAGCAATAGGTCGGGGAACTATGGCTACACCTTC. This sequence encodes CASNRSGNYGYTF.

In this sample, this clone turned up a few times. The gene calls are TRBV27 and TRBJ1-4; 7 bases fit TRBD1. This CDR3 is 13 amino acids long. Trimming cost V 5 bases and J 9 bases; bases outside gene matches: 6. CDR1 MNHEY and CDR2 SMNVEV come from the germline V gene (reference sequence). The CDR3, as DNA: TGTGCCAGCAGTCCCCACAGGGGTAAAAAACTGTTTTTT. This codes for CASSPHRGKKLFF.

About this clone itself: The same CDR3 can be traced to other DNA sequences in this sample. The J gene is TRBJ2-7, the V gene TRBV7-2, with 7 bases identical to TRBD1. Germline CDR1 reads SGHTA; CDR2 reads FQGNSA. The CDR3 loop spans 14 amino acids. Unmatched junction bases numbered 8, after V lost 7 bases and J lost 2 bases. CDR3 region: CASTLGQGAYEQYF. For the CDR3, the DNA is TGTGCCAGCACTCTGGGGCAGGGGGCCTACGAGCAGTACTTC.

This clone was observed a few times. The chain is built from TRBV19 and TRBJ1-5; D remains ambiguous. Germline CDR1 LNHDA, CDR2 SQIVND (reference sequence). Trimming cost V 6 bases and J 4 bases, with 10 bases left between them. This CDR3 comprises 13 residues. The chain's CDR3 is CASSPPLNQPQHF. Here the CDR3 DNA reads TGTGCCAGTAGCCCCCCCCTAAATCAGCCCCAGCATTTT.

This clone was counted only a few times. The V and J genes are TRBV29-1 and TRBJ2-1; 7 bases align to TRBD2. The junction had 13 bases not matched to a gene; V was cut back by 6 bases and J by 5 bases. The CDR3 runs to 15 residues. Germline V CDR1 and CDR2: SQVTM, ANQGSEA. Here the CDR3 reads CSVAGGGSRHNEQFF. The DNA of the CDR3 is TGCAGCGTCGCTGGGGGAGGGTCGAGGCACAATGAGCAGTTCTTC.

The rearrangement links TRBV7-9 to TRBJ1-2; TRBD1 aligns across 9 bases. Trimming at V came to 5 bases and at J to 3 bases, leaving 19 bases not matched to a gene. CDR3 size: 19 residues. The V gene's germline CDR1 is SEHNR and CDR2 FQNEAQ (reference sequence). CDR3: CASSNPRRAPGQGHYGYTF. DNA of the CDR3: TGTGCCAGCAGCAATCCCAGGCGGGCACCGGGACAGGGCCACTATGGCTACACCTTC.

Only a few counts were recorded for this clone. This chain connects TRBV7-9 to TRBJ2-1; 7 bases match TRBD2. With 5 bases clipped from V and 12 bases from J, the junction kept 7 bases outside the gene matches. This CDR3 comprises 12 residues. Germline V gene data show CDR1 as SEHNR and CDR2 as FQNEAQ (reference sequence). The CDR3 loop reads CASSPTSLLQFF. CDR3 nucleotide sequence: TGTGCCAGCAGCCCGACTAGCTTGCTGCAGTTCTTC.

This clone was counted only a few times. The chain combines TRBV11-2 with TRBJ1-2; 7 nucleotides match TRBD1. Trimming removed 3 bases from V and 6 bases from J; junction bases left unmatched: 13. Germline-derived CDR1 and CDR2 are SGHAT and FQNNGV. The CDR3 consists of 16 residues. CDR3: CASSFLVRGPGNGYTF. CDR3 DNA sequence: TGTGCCAGCAGCTTCCTCGTAAGGGGGCCAGGGAATGGCTACACCTTC.